This passage covers 25 T cell receptor beta chains from one sample sequenced in a study of blood T cell repertoires in COVID-19. The table came from immunoSEQ multiplex PCR; TCRdb's copy has only in-frame clones and leaves some out. The sample has approximately 70,000 clones; around 81% are singletons. Material: peripheral blood. The receptors here all came from a woman aged 60 to 75 with acute or convalescent COVID-19.

The chain is built from TRBV14 and TRBJ1-1; D gene unclear. The germline V and J ends were trimmed by 2 bases and 6 bases, with 16 bases remaining between them. CDR1 and CDR2 from the germline V gene are SGHDN and FVKESK. The CDR3 length is 15 residues. Written as DNA, the CDR3 is TGTGCCAGCAGCCAAAAGTCAACATTTCGCCCTGAAGCTTTCTTT. This gives the protein CASSQKSTFRPEAFF. Supplemented by reference TRBV14 and TRBJ1-1, the full variable domain reads EAGVTQFPSHSVIEKGQTVTLRCDPISGHDNLYWYRRVMGKEIKFLLHFVKESKQDESGMPNNRFLAERTGGTYSTLKVQPAELEDSGVYFCASSQKSTFRPEAFFGQGTRLTVV.

CDR3 residues: CSARPGGTTRQRGRLQETQYF. CDR3 bases: TGCAGCGCACGCCCGGGCGGGACTACTCGACAACGAGGCCGCTTACAAGAGACCCAGTACTTC. V is TRBV29-1 and J is TRBJ2-5; 7 bases are shared with TRBD2. CDR3 length: 21 amino acids. Trimming removed 7 bases from V and 2 bases from J; junction bases left unmatched: 31. Looked up from germline, CDR1 is SQVTM and CDR2 is ANQGSEA.

This clone has only one observation. This chain uses TRBV19 with TRBJ2-7; 13 nucleotides match TRBD2. V dropped 5 bases and J dropped 2; count of bases not matched to a gene: 3. CDR3 length: 15 amino acids. The germline V gene encodes CDR1 LNHDA and CDR2 SQIVND (reference sequence). The CDR3: CASSETSGGTYEQYF. The CDR3 region has the DNA TGTGCCAGTAGTGAGACTAGCGGGGGGACCTACGAGCAGTACTTC.

V is TRBV10-1 and J is TRBJ1-2, with D possibly matching TRBD1 (6 bases). The CDR3 extends over 13 amino acids. CDR1 is WNHNN, CDR2 SYGVQD, per germline (reference sequence). V was pared by 5 bases and J by 7 bases, with 14 bases between. CDR3 nucleotide sequence: TGCGCCAGCAGTTGGAACAGGGAGGGTGGCTACACCTTC. Residues: CASSWNREGGYTF.

The chain uses TRBV5-6 and TRBJ2-3; the match to TRBD1 covers 7 bases. The germline V gene has CDR1 SGHDT and CDR2 YYEEEE. The CDR3 sequence is 16 residues long. The trim removed 4 bases at V and 0 bases at J, leaving 8 bases unmatched. As DNA, the CDR3 is TGTGCCAGCAGCACCGGACAGGCTATAAGCACAGATACGCAGTATTTT. This encodes CASSTGQAISTDTQYF.

This sequence joins TRBV3-1 (or the pseudogene TRBV3-2) and TRBJ1-1, with TRBD1 as a possible D gene (6 bases). Germline V CDR1 and CDR2: LGHDT, YNNKEL (reference sequence). The V end lost 0 bases, the J end lost 4 bases, and 12 bases lay between the germline ends. This CDR3 contains 15 residues. CDR3 DNA: TGTGCCAGCAGCCAAGATATTGGCAGGGGCACTGAAGCTTTCTTT. Its translation: CASSQDIGRGTEAFF.

The rearrangement joins TRBV15 to TRBJ2-3; the D gene is possibly TRBD1 (6 bases). Germline assignment: CDR1 LNHNV and CDR2 YYDKDF (reference sequence). The CDR3 length is 12 residues. Trimming pared 6 bases from V and 2 bases from J, leaving 6 bases between. As DNA, the CDR3 is TGTGCCACCAGGGGGGCCACAGATACGCAGTATTTT. This sequence encodes CATRGATDTQYF.

The rearrangement joins TRBV2 to TRBJ1-3; D gene uncertain. The CDR3 contains 12 residues. Trimming took off 6 bases at V and 4 bases at J, with 7 bases between the two ends. Germline CDR1 SNHLY, CDR2 FYNNEI. This CDR3 is CASRAEGNTIYF. The CDR3 DNA reads TGTGCCAGCAGGGCAGAAGGAAACACCATATATTTT. Full variable domain (outside the CDR3, taken from reference TRBV2 and TRBJ1-3): EPEVTQTPSHQVTQMGQEVILRCVPISNHLYFYWYRQILGQKVEFLVSFYNNEISEKSEIFDDQFSVERPDGSNFTLKIRSTKLEDSAMYFCASRAEGNTIYFGEGSWLTVV.

The V and J genes are TRBV20-1 and TRBJ1-2; weak D call: TRBD1 (6 bases). The CDR3 sequence is 15 residues long. Germline CDR1 reads DFQATT; CDR2 reads SNEGSKA (reference sequence). V was clipped by 3 bases and J by 1 base, with 15 bases between them. CDR3 protein: CSASESQGYNYGYTF. The CDR3 DNA reads as TGCAGTGCTAGTGAGAGCCAGGGGTATAACTATGGCTACACCTTC.

The CDR3 DNA reads as TGTGCCAGCAGTTCCCTCGGACTAGCGGTCTCCTACAATGAGCAGTTCTTC. Translating gives CASSSLGLAVSYNEQFF. The chain employs TRBV6-2 or TRBV6-3 and TRBJ2-1; TRBD2 matches at 10 bases. Germline CDR1 MNHEY, CDR2 SVGEGT. The V gene end was trimmed by 4 bases and the J gene end by 0 bases; junction bases not matched to a gene: 6. This CDR3 contains 17 residues.

This sequence joins TRBV3-1 (or the pseudogene TRBV3-2) and TRBJ1-4; 8 nucleotides match TRBD1. The CDR3 runs to 16 residues. CDR1 is LGHDT and CDR2 is YNNKEL in the germline V gene (reference sequence). V was pared by 1 base and J by 8 bases, with 9 bases of the junction left unmatched. In nucleotides, the CDR3 is TGTGCCAGCAGCCAAGGGCGACAGGGGAACGGGGAAAAACTGTTTTTT. Translating gives CASSQGRQGNGEKLFF.

The genes are TRBV5-1 and TRBJ1-3; 7 bases are shared with TRBD1. Germline values: CDR1 SGHRS, CDR2 YFSETQ. The CDR3 loop spans 15 amino acids. J was trimmed by 3 bases and V by 2 bases; bases with no gene match: 5. The CDR3 sequence is CASSLSGTDGNTIYF. Written as DNA, the CDR3 is TGCGCCAGCAGCTTATCCGGGACAGATGGAAACACCATATATTTT.

This clone was recorded many times. The chain has TRBV11-3 and TRBJ2-5; the D gene is possibly TRBD2 (5 bases). This CDR3 is 13 amino acids long. Germline CDR1 reads SGHNT; CDR2 reads YENEEA. V gave up 1 base and J gave up 9 bases, with 12 bases separating them. CDR3 in amino acids: CASSLVPAGAQYF. CDR3 nucleotide sequence: TGTGCCAGCAGCTTAGTCCCAGCCGGGGCCCAGTACTTC. Full variable domain (remainder filled in from reference TRBV11-3 and TRBJ2-5): EAGVVQSPRYKIIEKKQPVAFWCNPISGHNTLYWYLQNLGQGPELLIRYENEEAVDDSQLPKDRFSAERLKGVDSTLKIQPAELGDSAVYLCASSLVPAGAQYFGPGTRLLVL.

The chain carries TRBV19 and TRBJ1-5; D not resolved. The CDR3 is made up of 13 amino acids. The V gene lost 7 bases and the J gene lost 4 bases, with 11 bases spanning the gap. The V gene's germline CDR1 is LNHDA and CDR2 SQIVND (reference sequence). CDR3 residues: CASTIHRNQPQHF. CDR3 in DNA: TGTGCCAGTACAATTCACAGAAATCAGCCCCAGCATTTT.

This chain links TRBV4-1 with TRBJ1-1; a possible D gene is TRBD1 (5 bases). Trimming took 4 bases from V and 0 from J, leaving 21 bases between them. CDR1 and CDR2 (germline): MGHRA, YSYEKL. This CDR3 has 18 amino acids. The CDR3 DNA is TGCGCCAGCAGCCCCGATCCAGGGTCCGGTGGATTGAACACTGAAGCTTTCTTT. This sequence encodes CASSPDPGSGGLNTEAFF.

The rearrangement links TRBV7-9 to TRBJ1-5; D is perhaps TRBD1 (5 bases). Germline V gene data show CDR1 as SEHNR and CDR2 as FQNEAQ (reference sequence). The CDR3 totals 14 residues. Trimming took off 5 bases at V and 5 bases at J, with 13 bases between the two ends. CDR3 sequence: CASSPLTEDQPQHF. Here the CDR3 DNA reads TGTGCCAGCAGCCCACTGACAGAAGATCAGCCCCAGCATTTT.

The V and J genes are TRBV12-2 and TRBJ2-3; TRBD2 is the table's D call, not checked against the DNA. TRBV12-2 represents a pseudogene. The CDR3 length is 17 residues. CDR3 amino acids: CASRLPARVEVTDTQYF. CDR3 nucleotides: TGTGCAAGTCGATTACCGGCGCGGGTCGAGGTAACAGATACGCAGTATTTT.

J is TRBJ2-1 and V is TRBV6-5; 12 bases are shared with TRBD2. The CDR3 has 16 amino acids. CDR1 MNHEY and CDR2 SVGAGI come from the germline V gene. V was clipped by 4 bases and J by 1 base; unmatched bases: 2. This chain's CDR3 is CASSLTSGGSYNEQFF. The CDR3 DNA sequence: TGTGCCAGCAGTTTGACTAGCGGGGGATCCTACAATGAGCAGTTCTTC.

The gene calls are TRBV10-3 and TRBJ2-2; possibly TRBD2 for D (6 bases). CDR1 is ENHRY, CDR2 SYGVKD, per germline. Trimming took 2 bases from V and 5 from J, leaving 6 bases between them. The CDR3 is 13 amino acids. CDR3 bases: TGTGCCATCAGTGAGGGGACTACCGGGGAGCTGTTTTTT. Translated, it gives CAISEGTTGELFF.

This chain uses TRBV11-3 with TRBJ2-1, with 15 nucleotides matching TRBD2. This CDR3 is built from 19 residues. V trimming: 3 bases; J trimming: 2 bases; junction bases outside the gene matches: 8. The germline CDR1 and CDR2 sequences are SGHNT and YENEEA. CDR3 amino acids: CASSFVGLAGGTTYNEQFF. DNA of the CDR3: TGTGCCAGCAGCTTCGTGGGACTAGCGGGGGGTACCACCTACAATGAGCAGTTCTTC.

The chain is built from TRBV5-1 and TRBJ2-1; the match to TRBD2 covers 14 bases. Per the germline V gene, CDR1 is SGHRS and CDR2 is YFSETQ. CDR3 length: 17 residues. V shed 2 bases and J 9 bases; nucleotides not matched to a gene: 10. CDR3 amino acids: CASSFWRTSGGQGEQFF. For the CDR3, the DNA is TGCGCCAGCAGCTTCTGGAGGACTAGCGGGGGGCAGGGTGAGCAGTTCTTC.

CDR3 sequence: CASRRLAGGWETQYF. CDR3 bases: TGTGCCAGCAGGCGACTAGCGGGGGGCTGGGAGACCCAGTACTTC. The chain recombines TRBV2 with TRBJ2-5; 13 bases map to TRBD2. This CDR3 region has 15 residues. V trimming: 6 bases; J trimming: 5 bases; junction bases outside the gene matches: 6. Germline V CDR1 and CDR2: SNHLY, FYNNEI. Together with reference TRBV2 and TRBJ2-5, the CDR3 gives the full variable domain: EPEVTQTPSHQVTQMGQEVILRCVPISNHLYFYWYRQILGQKVEFLVSFYNNEISEKSEIFDDQFSVERPDGSNFTLKIRSTKLEDSAMYFCASRRLAGGWETQYFGPGTRLLVL.

The chain couples TRBV5-1 to TRBJ2-1, with 10 bases aligning to TRBD1. The V gene's germline CDR1 is SGHRS and CDR2 YFSETQ. Germline trimming cut 2 bases from V and 8 bases from J; bases unmatched to any gene: 7. CDR3 length: 15 amino acids. The CDR3 protein is CASSFRDRGGHEQFF. CDR3 in DNA: TGCGCCAGCAGCTTCCGGGACAGGGGAGGGCATGAGCAGTTCTTC.

In regard to this clone: The sample carries other DNA sequences with the same CDR3. V and J are TRBV19 and TRBJ2-2; 9 bases line up with TRBD1. The length of the CDR3 is 14 residues. V was clipped by 7 bases and J by 4 bases; unmatched bases: 4. Germline V gene data show CDR1 as LNHDA and CDR2 as SQIVND (reference sequence). In nucleotides, the CDR3 is TGTGCCAGTATACAGGGGGCAGGCACCGGGGAGCTGTTTTTT. Residues: CASIQGAGTGELFF.

A single count supports this clone. CDR3: CASSYKGGGNSPLHF. CDR3 nucleotide sequence: TGTGCCAGCAGTTACAAAGGGGGCGGAAATTCACCCCTCCACTTT. The gene calls are TRBV6-6 and TRBJ1-6; 7 bases map to TRBD1. Germline loops: CDR1 MNHNY, CDR2 SVGAGI (reference sequence). V shed 2 bases and J 7 bases; nucleotides not matched to a gene: 5. This CDR3 has 15 amino acids.